This T cell receptor (beta chain) was recorded in a study of blood T cell repertoires in COVID-19. Study background: COVID-19 samples, acute and convalescent, were from the United States, Italy and Spain. PBMCs, B-cell-depleted T cells, or T cells were the source of the cDNA or gDNA that made up the material.

CDR3 length equals 16 residues. V lost 5 bases, J lost 5 bases, and 9 bases stayed unmatched. CDR1 and CDR2 (germline): LNHDA, SQIVND (reference sequence). Original data processing: Estimation of nucleated cell counts relied on the amplification of reference gene primers. TCRdb's table, derived via immunoSEQ multiplex PCR, lists solely in-frame clones and lacks some. Clonal size and the V and J genes are those of that table, whereas D and trimming came from the DNA. The table shows about 120,000 clones, with less than 80% occurring only once. Sample: peripheral blood. The chain couples TRBV19 to TRBJ2-1; 10 positions agree with TRBD2. This TCR derives from a man aged 50-59 years with acute or convalescent COVID-19. The CDR3 protein is CASSWEREGLNNEQFF. In DNA, the CDR3 is TGTGCCAGTAGTTGGGAGCGGGAGGGCCTCAACAATGAGCAGTTCTTC. Filled out from reference TRBV19 and TRBJ2-1, the complete variable domain reads DGGITQSPKYLFRKEGQNVTLSCEQNLNHDAMYWYRQDPGQGLRLIYYSQIVNDFQKGDIAEGYSVSREKKESFPLTVTSAQKNPTAFYLCASSWEREGLNNEQFFGPGTRLTVL.